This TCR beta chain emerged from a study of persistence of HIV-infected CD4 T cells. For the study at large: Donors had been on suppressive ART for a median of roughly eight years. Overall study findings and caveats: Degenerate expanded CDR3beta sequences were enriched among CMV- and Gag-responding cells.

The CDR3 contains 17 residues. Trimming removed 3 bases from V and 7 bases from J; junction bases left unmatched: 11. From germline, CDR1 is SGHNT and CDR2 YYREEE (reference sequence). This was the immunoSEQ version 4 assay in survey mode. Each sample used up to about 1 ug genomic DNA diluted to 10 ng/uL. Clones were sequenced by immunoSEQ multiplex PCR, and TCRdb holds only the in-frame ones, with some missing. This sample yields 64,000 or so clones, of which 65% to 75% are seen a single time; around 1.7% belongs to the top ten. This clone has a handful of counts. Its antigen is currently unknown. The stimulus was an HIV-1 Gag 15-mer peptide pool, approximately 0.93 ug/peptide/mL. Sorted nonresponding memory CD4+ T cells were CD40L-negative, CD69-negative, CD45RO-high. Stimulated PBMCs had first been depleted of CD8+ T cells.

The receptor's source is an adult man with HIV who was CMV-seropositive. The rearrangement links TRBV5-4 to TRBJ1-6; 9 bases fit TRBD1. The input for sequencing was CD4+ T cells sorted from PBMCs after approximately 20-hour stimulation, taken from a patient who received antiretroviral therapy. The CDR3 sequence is CASSSDDRGGDNSPLHF. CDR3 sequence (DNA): TGTGCCAGCAGCTCGGATGACAGGGGGGGTGACAATTCACCCCTCCACTTT.